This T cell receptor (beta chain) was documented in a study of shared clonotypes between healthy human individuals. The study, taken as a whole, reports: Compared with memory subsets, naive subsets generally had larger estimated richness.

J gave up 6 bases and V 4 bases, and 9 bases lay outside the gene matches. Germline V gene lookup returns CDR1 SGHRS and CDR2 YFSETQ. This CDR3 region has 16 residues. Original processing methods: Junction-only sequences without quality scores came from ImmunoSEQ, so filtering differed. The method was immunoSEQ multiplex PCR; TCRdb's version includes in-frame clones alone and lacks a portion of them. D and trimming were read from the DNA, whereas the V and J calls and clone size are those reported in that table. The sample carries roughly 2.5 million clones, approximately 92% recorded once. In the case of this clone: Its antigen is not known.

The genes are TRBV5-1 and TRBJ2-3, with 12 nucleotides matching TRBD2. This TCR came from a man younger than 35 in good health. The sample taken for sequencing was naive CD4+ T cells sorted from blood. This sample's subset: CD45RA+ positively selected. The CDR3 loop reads CASSLWTSGNSDTQYF. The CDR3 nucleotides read TGCGCCAGCAGCCTATGGACTAGCGGGAATTCGGATACGCAGTATTTT.